The clone carrying this TCR beta chain came up many times. The data belong to a study of blood T cells in healthy people across ages. It was with a sample-barcoded 5' primer and a J-beta primer mix that a second PCR of roughly 7 to 12 cycles was run. TCRdb used MiXCR to reprocess the 5' RACE reads, holding one entry per CDR3 protein. The data show some 670,000 distinct CDR3 sequences, approximately 52% seen once. The CDR3 is 15 amino acids. Trimming took off 5 bases at V and 0 bases at J, with 11 bases between the two ends. Germline V gene lookup returns CDR1 SGHNT and CDR2 YENEEA. The receptor's source is a woman over 75 in good health. Sequencing was performed on blood. This chain connects TRBV11-3 to TRBJ2-1; a weak D match, TRBD1 (5 bases). The CDR3 DNA follows: TGTGCCAGCAGCCCCCGACAGAGCTCCTACAATGAGCAGTTCTTC. It specifies CASSPRQSSYNEQFF.